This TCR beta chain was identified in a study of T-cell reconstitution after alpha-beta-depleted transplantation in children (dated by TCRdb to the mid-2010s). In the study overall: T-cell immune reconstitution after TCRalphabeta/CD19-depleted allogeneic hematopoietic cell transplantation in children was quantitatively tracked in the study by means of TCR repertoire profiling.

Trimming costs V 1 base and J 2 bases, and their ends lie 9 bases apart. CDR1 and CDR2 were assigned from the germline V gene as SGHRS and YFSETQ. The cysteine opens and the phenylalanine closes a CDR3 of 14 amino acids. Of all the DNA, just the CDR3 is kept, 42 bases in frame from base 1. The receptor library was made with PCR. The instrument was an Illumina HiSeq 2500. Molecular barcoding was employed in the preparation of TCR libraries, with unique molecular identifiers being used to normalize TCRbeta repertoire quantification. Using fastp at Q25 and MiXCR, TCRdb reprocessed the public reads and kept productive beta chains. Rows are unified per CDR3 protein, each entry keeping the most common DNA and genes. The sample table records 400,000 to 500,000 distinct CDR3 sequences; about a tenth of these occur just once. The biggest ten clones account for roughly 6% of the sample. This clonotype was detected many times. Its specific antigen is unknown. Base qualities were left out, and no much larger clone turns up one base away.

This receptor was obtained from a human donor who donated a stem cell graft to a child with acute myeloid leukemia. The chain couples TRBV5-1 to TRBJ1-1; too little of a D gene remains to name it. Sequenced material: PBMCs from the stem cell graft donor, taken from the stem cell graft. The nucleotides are TGCGCCAGCAGCTTGTCCTTCTTAAACACTGAAGCTTTCTTT. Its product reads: CASSLSFLNTEAFF.